These 26 T cell receptor beta chains were sequenced from one sample in a study of blood T cell repertoires in COVID-19. Generated by immunoSEQ multiplex PCR, the TCRdb table keeps only in-frame clones and is missing some. The table records under 60,000 clones, over 80% of them present only once. The sequenced sample consisted of peripheral blood. These receptors came from a man aged 25-45 years with COVID-19, enrolled during active disease.

The genes are TRBV19 and TRBJ2-1; TRBD2 agrees at 8 bases. The germline CDR1 and CDR2 sequences are LNHDA and SQIVND (reference sequence). The CDR3 runs 14 residues. V shed 7 bases, J shed 9 bases, and the junction held 11 bases outside the gene matches. The CDR3: CASKPAGRAPEQFF. The CDR3 DNA reads as TGTGCCAGTAAGCCGGCCGGGAGGGCCCCTGAGCAGTTCTTC.

This chain connects TRBV5-5 to TRBJ1-2; weak D call: TRBD1 (5 bases). Trimming took off 3 bases at V and 2 bases at J, with 14 bases between the two ends. The CDR3 covers 15 residues. Per the germline V gene, CDR1 is SGHKS and CDR2 is YYEKEE (reference sequence). The CDR3 DNA reads as TGTGCCAGCAGCTGGCAGGATGGGGGGAACTATGGCTACACCTTC. It yields the protein CASSWQDGGNYGYTF.

This clone appeared a single time. This sequence joins TRBV7-6 and TRBJ2-5; 7 bases are a match to TRBD2. In germline, CDR1 is SGHVS, CDR2 FNYEAQ. V lost 4 bases and J lost 7; bases outside the gene matches: 12. The CDR3 totals 15 residues. CDR3 residues: CASSSPFRGVGTQYF. The CDR3 DNA reads as TGTGCCAGCAGCTCCCCTTTTCGGGGGGTCGGGACCCAGTACTTC.

Only a few counts were recorded for this clone. The chain joins TRBV19 to TRBJ1-5; perhaps TRBD1 as D (6 bases). The germline V gene has CDR1 LNHDA and CDR2 SQIVND (reference sequence). The CDR3 runs 15 residues. With 4 bases removed from V and 1 base from J, the gap between germline ends came to 11 bases. The CDR3 sequence is CASSTQGGSNQPQHF. The CDR3 nucleotides are TGTGCCAGTAGTACACAGGGAGGGAGCAATCAGCCCCAGCATTTT.

This chain connects TRBV2 to TRBJ2-1; D ambiguous. Germline loops: CDR1 SNHLY, CDR2 FYNNEI. There are 12 residues in the CDR3. V gave up 3 bases and J gave up 9 bases, with 9 bases separating them. CDR3 amino acids: CASSESSPEQFF. DNA for the CDR3: TGTGCCAGCAGTGAGTCGAGTCCTGAGCAGTTCTTC. The whole variable domain, remainder taken from reference TRBV2 and TRBJ2-1, is EPEVTQTPSHQVTQMGQEVILRCVPISNHLYFYWYRQILGQKVEFLVSFYNNEISEKSEIFDDQFSVERPDGSNFTLKIRSTKLEDSAMYFCASSESSPEQFFGPGTRLTVL.

The V call is TRBV6-4, the J call TRBJ1-1; 7 nucleotides align to TRBD1. CDR3 size: 12 residues. CDR1 and CDR2 (germline): MRHNA, SNTAGT. J was trimmed by 7 bases and V by 10 bases; bases with no gene match: 9. In DNA, the CDR3 is TGTGCCACCGGACCACAGGGGTTTGAAGCTTTCTTT. Amino acid sequence: CATGPQGFEAFF.

The chain uses TRBV25-1 and TRBJ2-7, with a tentative D call TRBD2 (6 bases). There are 14 residues in the CDR3. V gave up 5 bases and J gave up 9 bases, with 20 bases separating them. Looked up from germline, CDR1 is MGHDK and CDR2 is SYGVNS. The CDR3 nucleotides are TGTGCCAGCAGTTCCGGGACTCCCCCTTGGGCGCAGTACTTC. Translation: CASSSGTPPWAQYF.

This clone has a handful of counts. V is TRBV5-5 and J is TRBJ2-7; 14 bases line up with TRBD2. V lost 2 bases to trimming and J lost 6 bases; unmatched junction nucleotides: 4. This CDR3 has 15 amino acids. The germline V gene encodes CDR1 SGHKS and CDR2 YYEKEE (reference sequence). CDR3 in amino acids: CASSLGGLAGAEQYF. DNA of the CDR3: TGTGCCAGCAGCTTAGGGGGACTAGCGGGAGCCGAGCAGTACTTC.

The chain recombines TRBV11-2 with TRBJ2-3; D not certain. The CDR3 has 17 residues. V lost 4 bases and J 6 bases, leaving 23 bases between the germline ends. Per germline, CDR1 SGHAT and CDR2 FQNNGV. This CDR3 reads CASSYSWASPWADTQYF. CDR3 nucleotide sequence: TGTGCCAGCAGCTATTCATGGGCCTCCCCCTGGGCGGATACGCAGTATTTT.

The chain uses TRBV7-2 and TRBJ1-1, with D tentatively TRBD1 (5 bases). The CDR3 runs 14 residues. Germline assignment: CDR1 SGHTA and CDR2 FQGNSA. Between the trimmed V and J ends, which lost 5 bases and 9 bases, there was a span of 19 bases. In DNA form, the CDR3 reads TGTGCCAGCAGCCCGGATGGGGCAGGGATCAAAGCTTTCTTT. Protein product: CASSPDGAGIKAFF.

The chain carries TRBV27 and TRBJ2-7, with D maybe TRBD1 (6 bases). The CDR3 is made up of 17 amino acids. Germline CDR1 and CDR2: MNHEY and SMNVEV (reference sequence). Trimming removed 3 bases from V and 2 bases from J, with 20 bases in between. CDR3 in DNA: TGTGCCAGCAGTTTCTGGGGCGGTTTTAGGGGGACCTACGAGCAGTACTTC. Translating it yields CASSFWGGFRGTYEQYF.

The V and J genes are TRBV12-2 and TRBJ1-1; the DNA was not used to check the table's D call, TRBD1. TRBV12-2 is noted as a pseudogene. This CDR3 comprises 15 residues. CDR3 in DNA: TGTGCAAGTCGCTTAGCCAACATTACAGGGTCTGAAGCTTTCTTT. Translation gives CASRLANITGSEAFF.

The V call is TRBV29-1, the J call TRBJ2-7; D gene ambiguous. Germline-derived CDR1 and CDR2 are SQVTM and ANQGSEA. The CDR3 contains 15 residues. Trimming shortened V by 3 bases and J by 5 bases, and 20 bases separated the two germline ends. The CDR3 region is CSVDFGQNVRNEQYF. Here the CDR3 DNA reads TGCAGCGTTGATTTTGGGCAGAACGTCCGGAACGAGCAGTACTTC.

The chain is built from TRBV6-6 and TRBJ1-5, with 7 bases that match TRBD1. The CDR3 spans 14 residues. Trimming removed 7 bases from V and 6 bases from J; junction bases left unmatched: 9. Germline CDR1 and CDR2: MNHNY and SVGAGI (reference sequence). The CDR3 bases are TGTGCCAGCAAAGAAGTACAGGGGACTCAGCCCCAGCATTTT. It codes for CASKEVQGTQPQHF.

The chain recombines TRBV19 with TRBJ2-1; D is perhaps TRBD2 (5 bases). The CDR3 covers 15 residues. The germline gives CDR1 LNHDA, CDR2 SQIVND (reference sequence). The ends were cut back, 4 bases at V and 0 bases at J, with 10 bases in the middle. This CDR3 reads CASSTGGLSYNEQFF. The CDR3, as DNA: TGTGCCAGTAGTACCGGAGGCCTCTCCTACAATGAGCAGTTCTTC.

The J gene is TRBJ2-3, the V gene TRBV29-1; TRBD2 matches 8 bases. J lost 6 bases, V lost 2 bases, and 7 bases had no gene match. CDR3 size: 14 residues. Per germline, CDR1 SQVTM and CDR2 ANQGSEA. The CDR3 DNA reads TGCAGCGTTGAACCCAGCGGGAGTAGGGATACGCAGTATTTT. It codes for CSVEPSGSRDTQYF.

Regarding this clone: This sample includes further DNA sequences coding for the same CDR3. The chain couples TRBV12-3 or TRBV12-4 to TRBJ1-4; the D gene is possibly TRBD1 (5 bases). Trimming removed 6 bases at V and 7 bases at J, with 12 bases between. The CDR3 consists of 13 residues. The CDR3 here is CASSLGGGEKLFF. CDR3 in DNA: TGTGCCAGCAGCCTCGGGGGGGGTGAAAAACTGTTTTTT.

V is TRBV9 and J is TRBJ2-5; 11 bases are a match to TRBD2. The CDR3 is 15 amino acids. Unmatched junction bases numbered 5, after V lost 3 bases and J lost 4 bases. Germline V gene data show CDR1 as SGDLS and CDR2 as YYNGEE. This CDR3 is CASSDSGRVPETQYF. The CDR3 DNA is TGTGCCAGCAGCGATAGCGGGAGGGTTCCAGAGACCCAGTACTTC.

The rearrangement links TRBV3-1 (or the pseudogene TRBV3-2) to TRBJ1-2, with 9 bases matching TRBD1. The germline CDR1 and CDR2 sequences are LGHDT and YNNKEL (reference sequence). This CDR3 comprises 14 residues. With 1 base clipped from V and 6 bases from J, the junction kept 3 bases outside the gene matches. This CDR3 is CASSQGGTGNGYTF. CDR3 in DNA: TGTGCCAGCAGCCAAGGTGGGACAGGGAATGGCTACACCTTC.

This chain uses TRBV11-1 with TRBJ2-5; perhaps TRBD1 as D (5 bases). The CDR3 is 14 residues long. V was cut by 1 base and J by 5 bases, with 11 bases left in between. Germline-derived CDR1 and CDR2 are SGHAT and FQDESV (reference sequence). The CDR3 region has the DNA TGTGCCAGCAGCTTAGGGGGCCCGCGGGAGACCCAGTACTTC. It is translated as CASSLGGPRETQYF.

This clone was counted a single time. The genes are TRBV28 and TRBJ2-7, with 9 bases fitting TRBD2. Germline CDR1 reads MDHEN; CDR2 reads SYDVKM. Unmatched junction bases numbered 15, after V lost 8 bases and J lost 7 bases. The CDR3 is 15 amino acids. DNA of the CDR3: TGTGCCAGCCAAACCGGGGTAGCGGGAGAAAAAGAGCAGTACTTC. This sequence encodes CASQTGVAGEKEQYF. Supplemented by reference TRBV28 and TRBJ2-7, the full variable domain reads DVKVTQSSRYLVKRTGEKVFLECVQDMDHENMFWYRQDPGLGLRLIYFSYDVKMKEKGDIPEGYSVSREKKERFSLILESASTNQTSMYLCASQTGVAGEKEQYFGPGTRLTVT.

The chain has TRBV30 and TRBJ2-7, with D perhaps TRBD2 (5 bases). The germline V and J ends were trimmed by 0 bases and 7 bases, with 16 bases remaining between them. Germline V gene data show CDR1 as GTSNPN and CDR2 as SVGIG (reference sequence). This CDR3 has 14 amino acids. The CDR3 region is CAWSVQLASGEQYF. The CDR3 region has the DNA TGTGCCTGGAGTGTACAGTTAGCGTCGGGGGAGCAGTACTTC.

Remarks on this clone: Relative to the germline gene, one junction end is altered; a read error may explain this. The CDR3 DNA reads TGCAGCGTAGAAGCCGGGACTAGCGGGAGTAATGAGCAGTTCTTC. Translated, it gives CSVEAGTSGSNEQFF. The chain uses TRBV29-1 and TRBJ2-1, with TRBD2 identical over 14 bases. Germline-derived CDR1 and CDR2 are SQVTM and ANQGSEA. The CDR3 spans 15 residues.

The CDR3 DNA is TGTGCCACCAGCAGAGCGGCTAGCGGGAGGCCCACTCAAGAGACCCAGTACTTC. This sequence encodes CATSRAASGRPTQETQYF. The chain carries TRBV15 and TRBJ2-5; 11 bases fit TRBD2. V dropped 1 base and J dropped 2; count of bases not matched to a gene: 9. The length of the CDR3 is 18 residues. From germline, CDR1 is LNHNV and CDR2 YYDKDF (reference sequence).

The chain combines TRBV28 with TRBJ1-1; no clear D gene. V shed 7 bases and J shed 1 base, with 13 bases lying between them. Per germline, CDR1 MDHEN and CDR2 SYDVKM. This CDR3 region has 14 residues. CDR3 DNA: TGTGCCAGCACCCAATCTACGGGGAACACTGAAGCTTTCTTT. Its protein product is CASTQSTGNTEAFF.

This chain connects TRBV19 to TRBJ2-7; 9 nucleotides match TRBD2. CDR3 length: 15 amino acids. Germline CDR1 and CDR2: LNHDA and SQIVND (reference sequence). The V gene end was trimmed by 6 bases and the J gene end by 0 bases; junction bases not matched to a gene: 6. The CDR3 nucleotides read TGTGCCAGTAGGTCTAGCGGGGCAAGCTCCTACGAGCAGTACTTC. This sequence encodes CASRSSGASSYEQYF.